This T cell receptor beta chain was obtained from a study of PD-1 blockade in classical Hodgkin lymphoma. Overall study findings and caveats: The origin of the repertoire differences remains undefined, with disease activity or prior therapy as possible causes. In CD4+ cells, TCR diversity went up significantly by C4D1, but in CD8+ cells it did not. Nivolumab initiated under 1 year post-ASCT led to patient exclusion.

Comments on this clone: The antigen is undetermined.

CDR1 and CDR2 (germline): SGHRS, YFSETQ. V was pared by 0 bases and J by 7 bases, with 6 bases of the junction left unmatched. The CDR3 spans 14 residues. Produced via immunoSEQ multiplex PCR; TCRdb's table is partial and in-frame only. In the table there are tens of thousands of clones, around 79% of which are singletons. Specified time point: cycle 4 day 1 (C4D1), after more than 5 weeks of nivolumab. Every one of the patients relapsed after autologous stem cell transplantation (brentuximab vedotin exposure was variable). Responses achieved at best were complete response, partial response or progressive disease.

The receptor was derived from a human donor with classical Hodgkin lymphoma. The sample consisted of peripheral blood mononuclear cells (PBMCs), taken before the fourth cycle of nivolumab. This chain links TRBV5-1 with TRBJ2-5, with 7 bases identical to TRBD2. CDR3 loop: CASSLDGGGGTQYF. CDR3 sequence (DNA): TGCGCCAGCAGCTTGGACGGCGGGGGTGGGACCCAGTACTTC.